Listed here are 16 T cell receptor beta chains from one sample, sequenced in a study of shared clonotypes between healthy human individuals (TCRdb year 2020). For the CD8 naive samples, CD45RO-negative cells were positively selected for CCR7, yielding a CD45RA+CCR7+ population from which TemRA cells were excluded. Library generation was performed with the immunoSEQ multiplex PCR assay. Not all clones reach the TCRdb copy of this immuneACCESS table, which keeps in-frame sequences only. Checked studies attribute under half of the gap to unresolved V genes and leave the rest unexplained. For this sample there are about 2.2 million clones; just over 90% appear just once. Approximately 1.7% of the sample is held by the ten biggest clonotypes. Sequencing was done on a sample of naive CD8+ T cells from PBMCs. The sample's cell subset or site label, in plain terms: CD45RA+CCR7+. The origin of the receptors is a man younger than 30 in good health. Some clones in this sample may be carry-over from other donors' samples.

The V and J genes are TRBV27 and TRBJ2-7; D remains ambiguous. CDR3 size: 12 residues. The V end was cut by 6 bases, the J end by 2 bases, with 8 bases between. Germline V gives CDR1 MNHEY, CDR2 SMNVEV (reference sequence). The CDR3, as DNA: TGTGCCAGCAGGGGGTTTCCCTACGAGCAGTACTTC. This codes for CASRGFPYEQYF.

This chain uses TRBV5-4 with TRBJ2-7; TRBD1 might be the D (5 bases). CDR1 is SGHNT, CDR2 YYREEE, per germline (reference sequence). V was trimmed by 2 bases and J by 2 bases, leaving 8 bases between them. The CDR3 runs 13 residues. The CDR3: CASSFGRAYEQYF. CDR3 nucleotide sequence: TGTGCCAGCAGCTTTGGCAGGGCCTACGAGCAGTACTTC.

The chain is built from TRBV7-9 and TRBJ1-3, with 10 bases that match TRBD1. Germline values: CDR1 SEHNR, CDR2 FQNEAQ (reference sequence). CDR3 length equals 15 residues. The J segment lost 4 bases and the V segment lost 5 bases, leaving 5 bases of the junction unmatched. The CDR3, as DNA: TGTGCCAGCAGCCTGGGACAGGGGAAAGGAAACACCATATATTTT. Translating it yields CASSLGQGKGNTIYF.

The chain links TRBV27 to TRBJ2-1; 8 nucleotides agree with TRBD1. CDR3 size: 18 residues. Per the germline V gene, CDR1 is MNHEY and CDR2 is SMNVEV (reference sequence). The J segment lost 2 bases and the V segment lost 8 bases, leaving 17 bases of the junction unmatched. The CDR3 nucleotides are TGTGCCAGCGGATGGGGTACGAGCAGCAGGGGGCCCTACAATGAGCAGTTCTTC. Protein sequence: CASGWGTSSRGPYNEQFF.

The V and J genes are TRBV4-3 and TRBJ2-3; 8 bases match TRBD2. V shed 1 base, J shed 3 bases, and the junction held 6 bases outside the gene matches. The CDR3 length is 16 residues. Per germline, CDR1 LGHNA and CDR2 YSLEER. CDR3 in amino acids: CASSQVSTGGTDTQYF. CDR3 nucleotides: TGCGCCAGCAGCCAAGTTAGTACGGGAGGGACAGATACGCAGTATTTT.

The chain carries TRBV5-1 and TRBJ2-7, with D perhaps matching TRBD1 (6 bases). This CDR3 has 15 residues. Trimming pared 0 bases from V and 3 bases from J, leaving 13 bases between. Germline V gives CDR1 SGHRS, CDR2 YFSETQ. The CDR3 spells CASSLEGQGFYEQYF. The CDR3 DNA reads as TGCGCCAGCAGCTTGGAGGGTCAGGGGTTCTACGAGCAGTACTTC.

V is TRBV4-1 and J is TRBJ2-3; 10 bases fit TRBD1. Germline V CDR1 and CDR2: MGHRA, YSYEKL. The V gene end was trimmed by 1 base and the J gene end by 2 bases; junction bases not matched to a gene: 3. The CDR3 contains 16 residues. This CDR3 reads CASSQGDRGYTDTQYF. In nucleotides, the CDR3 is TGCGCCAGCAGCCAAGGGGACAGGGGCTACACAGATACGCAGTATTTT.

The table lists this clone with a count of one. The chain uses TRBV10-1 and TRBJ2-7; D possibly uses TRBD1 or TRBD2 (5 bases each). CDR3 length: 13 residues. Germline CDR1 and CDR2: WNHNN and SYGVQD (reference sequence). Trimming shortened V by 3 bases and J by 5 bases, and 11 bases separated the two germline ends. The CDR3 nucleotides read TGCGCCAGCAGTGACAGGGTGGGACACGAGCAGTACTTC. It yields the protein CASSDRVGHEQYF.

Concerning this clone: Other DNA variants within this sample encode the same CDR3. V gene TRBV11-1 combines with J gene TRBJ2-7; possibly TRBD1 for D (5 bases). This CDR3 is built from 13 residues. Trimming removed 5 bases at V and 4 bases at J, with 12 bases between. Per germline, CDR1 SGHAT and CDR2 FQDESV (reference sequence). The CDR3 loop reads CASSLSTDYEQYF. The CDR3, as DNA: TGTGCCAGCAGCCTTTCGACAGATTACGAGCAGTACTTC.

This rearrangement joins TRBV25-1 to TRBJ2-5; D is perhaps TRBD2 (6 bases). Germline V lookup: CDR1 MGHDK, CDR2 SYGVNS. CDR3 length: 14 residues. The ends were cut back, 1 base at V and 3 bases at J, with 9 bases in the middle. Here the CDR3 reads CASSESEREETQYF. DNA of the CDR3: TGTGCCAGCAGTGAATCTGAGCGGGAAGAGACCCAGTACTTC.

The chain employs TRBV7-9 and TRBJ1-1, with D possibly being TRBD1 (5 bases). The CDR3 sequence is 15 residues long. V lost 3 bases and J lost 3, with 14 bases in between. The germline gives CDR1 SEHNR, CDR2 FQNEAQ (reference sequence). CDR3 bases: TGTGCCAGCAGCTTGATAATGCAGGGTGACACTGAAGCTTTCTTT. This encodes CASSLIMQGDTEAFF.

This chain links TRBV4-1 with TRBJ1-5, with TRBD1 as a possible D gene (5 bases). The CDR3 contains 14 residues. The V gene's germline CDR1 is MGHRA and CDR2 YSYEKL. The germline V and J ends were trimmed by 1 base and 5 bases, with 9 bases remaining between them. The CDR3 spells CASSQGGTYQPQHF. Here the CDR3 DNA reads TGCGCCAGCAGCCAAGGGGGCACATATCAGCCCCAGCATTTT.

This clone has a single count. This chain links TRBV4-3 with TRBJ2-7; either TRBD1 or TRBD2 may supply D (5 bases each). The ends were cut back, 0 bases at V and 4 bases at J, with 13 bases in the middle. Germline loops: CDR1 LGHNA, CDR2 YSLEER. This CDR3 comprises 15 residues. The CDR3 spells CASSQELRGPYEQYF. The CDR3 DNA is TGCGCCAGCAGCCAAGAGCTAAGGGGACCTTACGAGCAGTACTTC.

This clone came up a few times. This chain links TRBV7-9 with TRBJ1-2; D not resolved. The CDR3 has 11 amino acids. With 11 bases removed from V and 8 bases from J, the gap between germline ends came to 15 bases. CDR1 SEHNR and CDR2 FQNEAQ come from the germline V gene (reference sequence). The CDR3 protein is CAAPLANGYTF. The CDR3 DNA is TGTGCCGCCCCCTTAGCCAACGGCTACACCTTC.

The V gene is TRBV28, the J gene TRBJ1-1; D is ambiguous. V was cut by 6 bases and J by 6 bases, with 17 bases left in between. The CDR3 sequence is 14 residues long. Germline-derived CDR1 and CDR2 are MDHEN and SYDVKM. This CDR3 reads CASSSVPARAEAFF. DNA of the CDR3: TGTGCCAGCAGCTCAGTCCCTGCCCGAGCTGAAGCTTTCTTT.

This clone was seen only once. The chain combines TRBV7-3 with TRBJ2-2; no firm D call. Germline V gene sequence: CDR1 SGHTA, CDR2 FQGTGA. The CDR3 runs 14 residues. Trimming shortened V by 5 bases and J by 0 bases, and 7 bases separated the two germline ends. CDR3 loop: CASSPQSNTGELFF. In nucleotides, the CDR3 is TGTGCCAGCAGCCCCCAATCGAACACCGGGGAGCTGTTTTTT.